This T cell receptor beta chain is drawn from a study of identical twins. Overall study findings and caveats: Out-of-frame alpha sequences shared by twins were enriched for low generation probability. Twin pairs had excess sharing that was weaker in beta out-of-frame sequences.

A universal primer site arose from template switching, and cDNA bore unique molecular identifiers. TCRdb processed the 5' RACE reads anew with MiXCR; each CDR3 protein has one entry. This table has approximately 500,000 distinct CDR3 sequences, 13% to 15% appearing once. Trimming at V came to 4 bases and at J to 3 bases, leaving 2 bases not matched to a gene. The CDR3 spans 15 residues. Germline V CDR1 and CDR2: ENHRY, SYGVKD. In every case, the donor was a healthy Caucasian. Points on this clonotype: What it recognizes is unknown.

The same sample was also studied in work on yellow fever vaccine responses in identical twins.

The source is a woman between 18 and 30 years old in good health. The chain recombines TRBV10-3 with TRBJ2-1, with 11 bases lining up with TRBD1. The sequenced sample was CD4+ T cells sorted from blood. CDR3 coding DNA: TGTGCCATCAGTGGCGGGACAGGGGGCTACAATGAGCAGTTCTTC. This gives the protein CAISGGTGGYNEQFF.